These T cell receptor beta chains were read from a single sample in a study of T cell responses to AZD1222 COVID-19 vaccine. Sequenced by immunoSEQ multiplex PCR; TCRdb stores in-frame clones only, minus some. Among around 99,000 clones listed, roughly nine tenths were seen once. Sample: peripheral blood, taken on day 0 of AZD1222 vaccination. The receptors shown here come from an adult in good health. Each CDR3 is given with its conserved first and last residue.

v_gene: TRBV6-2/TRBV6-3
CDR3aa: CASSSGQGQNQPQHF

v_gene: TRBV6-2/TRBV6-3
CDR3aa: CASSYSTPGETQYF

v_gene: TRBV6-2/TRBV6-3
CDR3aa: CASSFRQNYGYTF

v_gene: TRBV30
CDR3aa: CAWSEDRGFEKLFF

v_gene: TRBV11-3
CDR3aa: CASSPRQLLNTEAFF

v_gene: TRBV12-3/TRBV12-4
CDR3aa: CASSRPQNSPLHF

v_gene: TRBV15
CDR3aa: CATSIPRGGVEKLFF

v_gene: TRBV5-1
CDR3aa: CASSLGTAGNQPQHF

v_gene: TRBV19
CDR3aa: CASSMKKNTEAFF

v_gene: TRBV7-6
CDR3aa: CASSGGAGGYNEQFF

v_gene: TRBV6-1
CDR3aa: CASSEGEAGGNEQFF

v_gene: TRBV3-1/TRBV3-2
CDR3aa: CASSQETAGGPPEQYF

v_gene: TRBV3-1/TRBV3-2
CDR3aa: CASSLDRRSNYGYTF

v_gene: TRBV18
CDR3aa: CASSLGTNTGELFF

v_gene: TRBV5-1
CDR3aa: CASSPLVGGMDTEAFF

v_gene: TRBV18
CDR3aa: CASSRTGKFNYGYTF

v_gene: TRBV7-9
CDR3aa: CASSHKVPLPGNTIYF

v_gene: TRBV28
CDR3aa: CASSSETGLGRGEQYF

v_gene: TRBV7-2
CDR3aa: CASSPGTSGKQFF

v_gene: TRBV7-9
CDR3aa: CASIQWGTDTQYF

v_gene: TRBV3-1/TRBV3-2
CDR3aa: CASSQDSSVSGANVLTF

v_gene: TRBV7-2
CDR3aa: CASSLGLAGVKDTQYF

v_gene: TRBV4-2
CDR3aa: CASSQGMTSNSGNTIYF

v_gene: TRBV11-2
CDR3aa: CASSFGGTRGNEQFF

v_gene: TRBV10-2
CDR3aa: CASSETGARQPQHF

v_gene: TRBV27
CDR3aa: CATRPEQYF

v_gene: TRBV9
CDR3aa: CASTEFAGVGNEQFF

v_gene: TRBV4-3
CDR3aa: CASSQAISGSYEQYF

v_gene: TRBV7-2
CDR3aa: CASSLGLSGSPLHF

v_gene: TRBV5-1
CDR3aa: CASRFRTGDSGELFF

v_gene: TRBV12-5
CDR3aa: CASADSGTPNQPQHF

v_gene: TRBV7-7
CDR3aa: CASSPSVGGERETQYF

v_gene: TRBV6-2/TRBV6-3
CDR3aa: CASSTGTGSFYEQYF

v_gene: TRBV5-1
CDR3aa: CASSSTGQSNEKLFF

v_gene: TRBV11-3
CDR3aa: CASSLESGTGNTGELFF

v_gene: TRBV5-4
CDR3aa: CASSRDREGEQYF

v_gene: TRBV29-1
CDR3aa: CSSGGDWNTEAFF

v_gene: TRBV7-2
CDR3aa: CASSLGGSGSPTNTGELFF

v_gene: TRBV5-1
CDR3aa: CASSPDGEKTEHF

v_gene: TRBV5-4
CDR3aa: CASSFLTGDTYEQYF

v_gene: TRBV7-6
CDR3aa: CASSQGLAGDTQYF

v_gene: TRBV11-1
CDR3aa: CASSLPGVKGYTF